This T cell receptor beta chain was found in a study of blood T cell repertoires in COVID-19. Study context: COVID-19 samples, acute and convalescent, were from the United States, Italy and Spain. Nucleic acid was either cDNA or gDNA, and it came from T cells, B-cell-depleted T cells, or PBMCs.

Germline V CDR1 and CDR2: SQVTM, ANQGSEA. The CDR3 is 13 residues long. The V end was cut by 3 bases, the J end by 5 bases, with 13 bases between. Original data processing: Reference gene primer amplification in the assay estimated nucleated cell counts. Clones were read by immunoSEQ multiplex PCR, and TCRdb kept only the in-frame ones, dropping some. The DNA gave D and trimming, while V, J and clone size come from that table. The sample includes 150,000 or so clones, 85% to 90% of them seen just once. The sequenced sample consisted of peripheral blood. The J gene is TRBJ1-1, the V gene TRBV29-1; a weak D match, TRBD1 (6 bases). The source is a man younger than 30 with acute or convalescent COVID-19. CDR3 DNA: TGCAGCGTTGAGGTGGGGGCTGGGACTGAAGCTTTCTTT. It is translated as CSVEVGAGTEAFF.